The 24 T cell receptor beta chains reported below all come from one sample, sequenced in a study of T-cell memory formation after mild COVID-19. From the 5' RACE reads, TCRdb called clonotypes with MiXCR, one entry per CDR3 protein. Altogether 300,000 to 350,000 distinct CDR3 sequences are present, 14% being singletons, with the ten largest covering around 20%. The material sequenced was PBMCs or a T cell subset sorted from them (not recorded which). The receptor source for this set is a man younger than 30 who had mild COVID-19 (a few samples of this study predate the infection). Cell type and time point are not known.

This clonotype was detected only a few times. The chain has TRBV6-5 and TRBJ1-4, with TRBD1 identical over 11 bases. V was pared by 6 bases and J by 7 bases, with 10 bases of the junction left unmatched. There are 16 residues in the CDR3. Germline values: CDR1 MNHEY, CDR2 SVGAGI. The CDR3 protein is CASSRTGGANGEKLFF. Here the CDR3 DNA reads TGTGCCAGCAGCCGGACAGGGGGCGCTAACGGTGAAAAACTGTTTTTT.

J is TRBJ2-7 and V is TRBV12-3 or TRBV12-4, with D unresolved. There are 13 residues in the CDR3. With 6 bases removed from V and 2 bases from J, the gap between germline ends came to 11 bases. The DNA for the CDR3 is TGTGCCAGCAGCCGAACTACCACCTACGAGCAGTACTTC. Translation: CASSRTTTYEQYF.

The rearrangement uses TRBV7-6 and TRBJ2-1, with 12 bases aligning to TRBD2. This CDR3 is 16 amino acids long. The germline CDR1 and CDR2 sequences are SGHVS and FNYEAQ. The V gene end was trimmed by 5 bases and the J gene end by 6 bases; junction bases not matched to a gene: 8. This chain's CDR3 is CASSPSTSGGFNEQFF. The CDR3 DNA reads TGTGCCAGCAGCCCTTCGACTAGCGGGGGTTTCAATGAGCAGTTCTTC.

This clonotype was counted ten times or more. The chain has TRBV7-6 and TRBJ1-5; D not resolved. Germline V gives CDR1 SGHVS, CDR2 FNYEAQ. V dropped 2 bases and J dropped 5 bases, with 7 bases sitting between them. The CDR3 runs 13 residues. The CDR3 here is CASSLTAYQPQHF. As DNA, the CDR3 is TGTGCCAGCAGCTTAACAGCCTATCAGCCCCAGCATTTT.

At least ten counts were recorded for this clonotype. CDR3 protein: CASRGDSSNQPQHF. The CDR3, as DNA: TGTGCCAGCAGGGGGGACAGTAGCAATCAGCCCCAGCATTTT. The chain recombines TRBV2 with TRBJ1-5; 7 bases are a match to TRBD1. The CDR3 is 14 amino acids. Losses at the gene ends were 6 bases for V and 0 bases for J; bases not matched to a gene: 2. The germline CDR1 and CDR2 sequences are SNHLY and FYNNEI.

The sample holds many counts of this clonotype. The rearrangement uses TRBV18 and TRBJ1-1; maybe TRBD1 (5 bases). This CDR3 spans 15 amino acids. V gave up 3 bases and J gave up 6 bases, with 17 bases separating them. Germline V CDR1 and CDR2: KGHSH, LQKENI. CDR3 coding DNA: TGTGCCAGCTCACCGATCACGGGCGGGGGGGCTGAAGCTTTCTTT. It yields the protein CASSPITGGGAEAFF. Full variable domain (rest looked up from reference TRBV18 and TRBJ1-1): NAGVMQNPRHLVRRRGQEARLRCSPMKGHSHVYWYRQLPEEGLKFMVYLQKENIIDESGMPKERFSAEFPKEGPSILRIQQVVRGDSAAYFCASSPITGGGAEAFFGQGTRLTVV.

This clonotype showed up just a few times. The chain has TRBV3-1 and TRBJ2-3, with D uncertain. V was cut by 4 bases and J by 0 bases, with 11 bases left in between. Germline V gene sequence: CDR1 LGHDT, CDR2 YNNKEL (reference sequence). The CDR3 loop spans 15 amino acids. CDR3 nucleotides: TGTGCCAGCAGCCCCACAGATACTAGCACAGATACGCAGTATTTT. Translating it yields CASSPTDTSTDTQYF.

V is TRBV28 and J is TRBJ2-3, with unresolved D. Germline assignment: CDR1 MDHEN and CDR2 SYDVKM. Trimming pared 1 base from V and 2 bases from J, leaving 10 bases between. The CDR3 runs to 15 residues. The CDR3 here is CASSLSVSDTDTQYF. The CDR3 DNA is TGTGCCAGCAGTTTATCTGTGAGTGACACAGATACGCAGTATTTT.

This clonotype showed up just a few times. The chain couples TRBV7-9 to TRBJ1-6; TRBD1 aligns across 12 bases. V trimming: 5 bases; J trimming: 8 bases; junction bases outside the gene matches: 10. Germline CDR1 reads SEHNR; CDR2 reads FQNEAQ (reference sequence). CDR3 length equals 17 residues. The CDR3 nucleotides are TGTGCCAGCAGCGACGCACCGGGACAGGGGGCTGATTCACCCCTCCACTTT. This encodes CASSDAPGQGADSPLHF.

This clonotype has a handful of counts. The chain carries TRBV7-9 and TRBJ1-1; D gene uncertain. The CDR3 consists of 15 residues. Per germline, CDR1 SEHNR and CDR2 FQNEAQ (reference sequence). V was shortened by 0 bases and J by 4 bases, with 12 bases between the two germline ends. The CDR3 here is CASSLAKFRGTEAFF. The CDR3 DNA follows: TGTGCCAGCAGCTTAGCGAAGTTCCGGGGCACTGAAGCTTTCTTT.

This chain joins TRBV14 and TRBJ2-1; 9 nucleotides align to TRBD1. CDR3 length: 15 amino acids. Germline V gene lookup returns CDR1 SGHDN and CDR2 FVKESK. Germline trimming cut 5 bases from V and 8 bases from J; bases unmatched to any gene: 10. CDR3 sequence reads: CASSFRDRARDEQFF. The CDR3 DNA reads TGTGCCAGCAGCTTCCGGGACAGGGCTAGGGATGAGCAGTTCTTC.

This chain links TRBV12-3 or TRBV12-4 with TRBJ1-2; D unclear. The V gene lost 5 bases and the J gene lost 8 bases, with 18 bases spanning the gap. The CDR3 totals 14 residues. The CDR3 sequence is CASSPDGFVGGYTF. CDR3 nucleotide sequence: TGTGCCAGCAGTCCCGACGGTTTCGTGGGGGGCTACACCTTC.

This clonotype was seen a handful of times. The rearrangement uses TRBV20-1 and TRBJ2-3; possibly TRBD2 for D (7 bases). The V gene's germline CDR1 is DFQATT and CDR2 SNEGSKA (reference sequence). The CDR3 covers 14 residues. V lost 6 bases and J 5 bases, leaving 18 bases between the germline ends. CDR3 residues: CSAFPGGHGDTQYF. The CDR3 region has the DNA TGCAGTGCGTTCCCGGGGGGCCATGGAGATACGCAGTATTTT.

The V and J genes are TRBV28 and TRBJ1-6; no clear D gene. The CDR3 is made up of 14 amino acids. Deletions cut 8 bases from V and 0 bases from J, with 8 bases between. From germline, CDR1 is MDHEN and CDR2 SYDVKM. For the CDR3, the DNA is TGTGCCAGCGGAGTGGGCTCCTATAATTCACCCCTCCACTTT. Translated, it gives CASGVGSYNSPLHF.

This clonotype was seen ten or more times. This sequence joins TRBV24-1 and TRBJ2-2; D is perhaps TRBD1 or TRBD2 (5 bases each). Trimming shortened V by 0 bases and J by 3 bases, and 7 bases separated the two germline ends. The CDR3 covers 15 residues. Germline V CDR1 and CDR2: KGHDR, SFDVKD. This CDR3 is CATSDLGGDTGELFF. The CDR3 DNA follows: TGTGCCACCAGTGATTTGGGGGGAGACACCGGGGAGCTGTTTTTT.

There are a few counts of this clonotype. This chain connects TRBV6-2 or TRBV6-3 to TRBJ2-7, with D unclear. In germline, CDR1 is MNHEY, CDR2 SVGEGT. Trimming shortened V by 2 bases and J by 7 bases, and 6 bases separated the two germline ends. The CDR3 runs 11 residues. The CDR3 spells CASSYRTEQYV. CDR3 in DNA: TGTGCCAGCAGTTACCGGACGGAGCAGTACGTC.

This clonotype showed up just a few times. The rearrangement links TRBV20-1 to TRBJ1-1; possibly TRBD1 for D (5 bases). The CDR3 extends over 13 amino acids. CDR1 is DFQATT and CDR2 is SNEGSKA in the germline V gene (reference sequence). V was trimmed by 4 bases and J by 0 bases, leaving 9 bases between them. The CDR3 loop reads CSAKRGLNTEAFF. The CDR3 nucleotides read TGCAGTGCTAAGAGGGGCTTGAACACTGAAGCTTTCTTT.

This chain joins TRBV4-2 and TRBJ2-3; D gene unclear. This CDR3 is built from 15 residues. Looked up from germline, CDR1 is LGHNA and CDR2 is YNFKEQ. Trimming pared 1 base from V and 0 bases from J, leaving 8 bases between. The CDR3, as DNA: TGTGCCAGCAGCCAAGGCCTGGACAGCACAGATACGCAGTATTTT. Translated, it gives CASSQGLDSTDTQYF.

This clonotype was seen more than once but under ten times. V usage is TRBV6-5 and J usage is TRBJ2-7; the D gene is possibly TRBD1 (6 bases). This CDR3 has 16 amino acids. V lost 4 bases and J 6 bases, leaving 22 bases between the germline ends. Germline CDR1 and CDR2: MNHEY and SVGAGI. CDR3 DNA: TGTGCCAGCAGTTCACTCAACAGGGAAAAAGTCGGCGAGCAGTACTTC. It translates to CASSSLNREKVGEQYF.

This chain links TRBV4-1 with TRBJ2-3; D might be TRBD1 or TRBD2, each matching 5 bases. Germline CDR1 reads MGHRA; CDR2 reads YSYEKL. The CDR3 runs to 17 residues. Deletions cut 2 bases from V and 6 bases from J, with 21 bases between. The CDR3 is CASSQPLRDALGDTQYF. The CDR3 DNA sequence: TGCGCCAGCAGCCAACCACTTCGGGACGCCTTAGGGGATACGCAGTATTTT.

The chain uses TRBV7-8 and TRBJ1-5, with TRBD1 matching 7 bases. The V segment lost 2 bases and the J segment 6 bases; nucleotides outside the gene matches: 7. Germline CDR1 SGHVS, CDR2 FQNEAQ. The length of the CDR3 is 15 residues. CDR3 bases: TGTGCCAGCAGCTTAAGTACAGGGGAGGGTCAGCCCCAGCATTTT. This translates into CASSLSTGEGQPQHF.

This clonotype was seen many times. The rearrangement links TRBV2 to TRBJ1-6; D is undetermined. The CDR3 contains 13 residues. From germline, CDR1 is SNHLY and CDR2 FYNNEI. Trimming cost V 8 bases and J 0 bases, with 5 bases left between them. The CDR3 DNA is TGTGCCAGCCTGGACTCCTATAATTCACCCCTCCACTTT. Amino acid sequence: CASLDSYNSPLHF. Together with reference TRBV2 and TRBJ1-6, the CDR3 gives the full variable domain: EPEVTQTPSHQVTQMGQEVILRCVPISNHLYFYWYRQILGQKVEFLVSFYNNEISEKSEIFDDQFSVERPDGSNFTLKIRSTKLEDSAMYFCASLDSYNSPLHFGNGTRLTVT.

The sample holds a few counts of this clonotype. The V gene is TRBV28, the J gene TRBJ2-5; TRBD1 or TRBD2 may be the D gene (5 bases each). The CDR3 sequence is 12 residues long. Germline V CDR1 and CDR2: MDHEN, SYDVKM. The V and J ends lost 6 bases and 8 bases respectively, with 13 bases between them. The CDR3 reads CASSWGSPTQYF. In DNA, the CDR3 is TGTGCCAGCAGCTGGGGGTCTCCAACCCAGTACTTC.

For this clonotype: A junction end diverges from the germline sequence, so it may reflect a read error. The chain uses TRBV7-7 and TRBJ2-1; 11 nucleotides match TRBD1. Germline values: CDR1 SSHAT, CDR2 FNYEAQ (reference sequence). CDR3 length equals 15 residues. The CDR3 sequence is CASSSRTGGFDEQFF. CDR3 coding DNA: TGTGCTAGCAGCTCCCGGACAGGGGGCTTCGATGAGCAGTTCTTC.